The 29 T cell receptor beta chains presented below share a single source sample, sequenced in a study of blood T cell repertoires in COVID-19. Clones were sequenced by immunoSEQ multiplex PCR, and TCRdb holds only the in-frame ones, with some missing. The sample contains 200,000 to 300,000 clones, approximately 86% of which appear only once. The sample was peripheral blood. The receptors here all came from a human donor in a cohort sampled during active COVID-19.

The chain is built from TRBV6-5 and TRBJ1-2, with D maybe TRBD1 (6 bases). This CDR3 spans 14 amino acids. In germline, CDR1 is MNHEY, CDR2 SVGAGI. Trimming removed 2 bases at V and 5 bases at J, with 12 bases between. The CDR3 DNA reads TGTGCCAGCAGTTACAATGGGGGACATTATGGCTACACCTTC. Amino acid sequence: CASSYNGGHYGYTF.

The genes are TRBV15 and TRBJ2-7, with 7 bases identical to TRBD1. CDR3 length: 15 amino acids. The V and J ends lost 0 bases and 2 bases, in that order; junction bases with no gene match: 4. Germline loops: CDR1 LNHNV, CDR2 YYDKDF (reference sequence). CDR3 nucleotide sequence: TGTGCCACCAGCAGAGATCCAGGGGGACCCTACGAGCAGTACTTC. Its translation: CATSRDPGGPYEQYF.

The count of this clone is one. The chain joins TRBV18 to TRBJ1-3; D not certain. Trimming shortened V by 0 bases and J by 6 bases, and 12 bases separated the two germline ends. Looked up from germline, CDR1 is KGHSH and CDR2 is LQKENI. The CDR3 runs to 15 residues. The CDR3 DNA follows: TGTGCCAGCTCACCACCGAGCATGACAAAAAACACCATATATTTT. Its translation: CASSPPSMTKNTIYF.

The rearrangement links TRBV30 to TRBJ2-7, with a tentative D call TRBD2 (7 bases). Germline V CDR1 and CDR2: GTSNPN, SVGIG (reference sequence). This CDR3 spans 13 amino acids. V lost 1 base and J lost 4, with 11 bases in between. CDR3 in DNA: TGTGCCTGGAGTGGGGGGGGCGCTTACGAGCAGTACTTC. Translation gives CAWSGGGAYEQYF.

The V call is TRBV6-2 or TRBV6-3, the J call TRBJ2-7, with 7 bases matching TRBD2. This CDR3 is built from 15 residues. Unmatched junction bases numbered 12, after V lost 4 bases and J lost 6 bases. CDR1 is MNHEY, CDR2 SVGEGT, per germline. DNA of the CDR3: TGTGCCAGCAGTTCGGGAGGACTAGAGCTGGGCGAGCAGTACTTC. Its protein is CASSSGGLELGEQYF.

This chain connects TRBV7-9 to TRBJ2-7, with 9 positions matching TRBD1. Germline loops: CDR1 SEHNR, CDR2 FQNEAQ (reference sequence). The CDR3 is made up of 16 amino acids. V shed 1 base and J 2 bases; nucleotides not matched to a gene: 6. Written as DNA, the CDR3 is TGTGCCAGCAGCTTAGTGGGGACAGGGATTCCCTACGAGCAGTACTTC. Translated, it gives CASSLVGTGIPYEQYF.

V is TRBV4-1 and J is TRBJ2-7; TRBD1 is a possible D gene (5 bases). CDR1 and CDR2 from the germline V gene are MGHRA and YSYEKL. The length of the CDR3 is 15 residues. V lost 2 bases to trimming and J lost 4 bases, with 15 bases between them. The CDR3 here is CASSQLQVDMYEQYF. In DNA, the CDR3 is TGCGCCAGCAGCCAACTACAGGTGGATATGTACGAGCAGTACTTC.

This clone was observed once. The chain uses TRBV21-1 and TRBJ1-1; the DNA was not used to check the table's D call, TRBD1. TRBV21-1 represents a pseudogene. The CDR3 length is 16 residues. The CDR3 sequence: CASSNRTGGFSTEAFF. The CDR3 bases are TGTGCCAGCAGCAACAGGACAGGGGGTTTTTCCACTGAAGCTTTCTTT.

The V gene is TRBV5-4, the J gene TRBJ2-2; weak D call: TRBD1 (6 bases). V was shortened by 4 bases and J by 0 bases, with 10 bases between the two germline ends. Germline V gives CDR1 SGHNT, CDR2 YYREEE (reference sequence). The CDR3 contains 15 residues. CDR3 sequence: CASSRQVTNTGELFF. The CDR3 region has the DNA TGTGCCAGCAGCCGACAGGTTACGAACACCGGGGAGCTGTTTTTT.

The chain links TRBV28 to TRBJ2-7, with TRBD2 matching over 7 bases. J was trimmed by 3 bases and V by 3 bases; bases with no gene match: 8. The CDR3 runs 15 residues. Germline assignment: CDR1 MDHEN and CDR2 SYDVKM. The CDR3 loop reads CASSLVGREGYEQYF. CDR3 sequence (DNA): TGTGCCAGCAGTTTGGTTGGCAGGGAGGGCTACGAGCAGTACTTC.

This chain links TRBV4-3 with TRBJ1-6; no clear D gene. CDR3 length: 16 amino acids. Germline V lookup: CDR1 LGHNA, CDR2 YSLEER. V lost 0 bases and J 0 bases, leaving 6 bases between the germline ends. In nucleotides, the CDR3 is TGCGCCAGCAGCCAAGATCTTAGCTCCTATAATTCACCCCTCCACTTT. Translated, it gives CASSQDLSSYNSPLHF.

The genes are TRBV24-1 and TRBJ2-3; perhaps TRBD2 as D (5 bases). V lost 8 bases to trimming and J lost 3 bases, with 8 bases between them. CDR1 is KGHDR and CDR2 is SFDVKD in the germline V gene. This CDR3 has 12 amino acids. CDR3 DNA sequence: TGTGCCACCAATCGGGGAACAGATACGCAGTATTTT. It encodes CATNRGTDTQYF.

The gene calls are TRBV7-5 and TRBJ2-7; the D call of TRBD1 is as the table states it, not checked on the DNA. TRBV7-5 counts as a pseudogene. CDR3 length: 14 amino acids. The CDR3 bases are TGTGTCAGAAGCTTAGGGACAGGGGGCCACGAGCAGTACTTC. The encoded protein is CVRSLGTGGHEQYF.

J is TRBJ2-7 and V is TRBV5-8; TRBD1 matches 11 bases. V shed 5 bases and J 3 bases; nucleotides not matched to a gene: 10. CDR3 size: 16 residues. Germline values: CDR1 SGHTS, CDR2 YDEGEE. In nucleotides, the CDR3 is TGTGCCAGCAGTCAAGTCCCCGGGACAGGGGGCTACGAGCAGTACTTC. The encoded protein is CASSQVPGTGGYEQYF.

The chain carries TRBV9 and TRBJ1-3; 7 nucleotides match TRBD1. The CDR3 runs to 16 residues. Looked up from germline, CDR1 is SGDLS and CDR2 is YYNGEE. V was clipped by 3 bases and J by 2 bases; unmatched bases: 8. The CDR3 is CASSDRDRSPGNTIYF. The CDR3 nucleotides read TGTGCCAGCAGCGACCGGGACAGAAGTCCTGGAAACACCATATATTTT.

This rearrangement joins TRBV3-1 (or the pseudogene TRBV3-2) to TRBJ1-1; D is unclear. V was shortened by 1 base and J by 8 bases, with 11 bases between the two germline ends. The CDR3 runs to 13 residues. CDR1 is LGHDT, CDR2 YNNKEL, per germline (reference sequence). The CDR3 DNA reads TGTGCCAGCAGCCAAGGTAATGCGGCCGAAGCTTTCTTT. Translating gives CASSQGNAAEAFF.

A single count supports this clone. The gene calls are TRBV6-6 and TRBJ1-2; tentatively, D is TRBD1 (5 bases). Germline CDR1 and CDR2: MNHNY and SVGAGI (reference sequence). V lost 11 bases, J lost 3 bases, and 13 bases lay in between. This CDR3 is 12 amino acids long. CDR3 bases: TGTGCCGCCGGCCGGGGGGACTATGGCTACACCTTC. As protein: CAAGRGDYGYTF.

This chain connects TRBV29-1 to TRBJ1-2; maybe TRBD1 (6 bases). The CDR3 extends over 13 amino acids. Deletions cut 5 bases from V and 1 base from J, with 11 bases between. Per the germline V gene, CDR1 is SQVTM and CDR2 is ANQGSEA. The CDR3 here is CSVYAGVNYGYTF. CDR3 nucleotides: TGCAGCGTTTACGCAGGGGTTAACTATGGCTACACCTTC. The variable domain in full, with the rest retrieved from reference TRBV29-1 and TRBJ1-2, is SAVISQKPSRDICQRGTSLTIQCQVDSQVTMMFWYRQQPGQSLTLIATANQGSEATYESGFVIDKFPISRPNLTFSTLTVSNMSPEDSSIYLCSVYAGVNYGYTFGSGTRLTVV.

V is TRBV11-2 and J is TRBJ1-5, with D tentatively TRBD1 (6 bases). The CDR3 sequence is 17 residues long. The V gene lost 0 bases and the J gene lost 3 bases, with 15 bases spanning the gap. Germline V gene lookup returns CDR1 SGHAT and CDR2 FQNNGV. CDR3 in DNA: TGTGCCAGCAGCTTAGATGCCGGGACACACTACAATCAGCCCCAGCATTTT. The encoded protein is CASSLDAGTHYNQPQHF.

The chain carries TRBV18 and TRBJ2-7; no firm D call. Germline assignment: CDR1 KGHSH and CDR2 LQKENI. V was shortened by 2 bases and J by 4 bases, with 9 bases between the two germline ends. This CDR3 is built from 13 residues. The CDR3 spells CASSPIVSYEQYF. In DNA, the CDR3 is TGTGCCAGCTCACCAATAGTTAGTTACGAGCAGTACTTC. Filled out from reference TRBV18 and TRBJ2-7, the complete variable domain reads NAGVMQNPRHLVRRRGQEARLRCSPMKGHSHVYWYRQLPEEGLKFMVYLQKENIIDESGMPKERFSAEFPKEGPSILRIQQVVRGDSAAYFCASSPIVSYEQYFGPGTRLTVT.

This chain uses TRBV7-8 with TRBJ1-2; D ambiguous. The V gene's germline CDR1 is SGHVS and CDR2 FQNEAQ. This CDR3 is built from 13 residues. Trimming removed 5 bases from V and 5 bases from J, with 12 bases in between. The CDR3 coding sequence is TGTGCCAGCAGCCCTCGAGGGAAATATGGCTACACCTTC. Translating it yields CASSPRGKYGYTF. Drawing the rest from reference TRBV7-8 and TRBJ1-2, the complete variable domain is GAGVSQSPRYKVAKRGQDVALRCDPISGHVSLFWYQQALGQGPEFLTYFQNEAQLDKSGLPSDRFFAERPEGSVSTLKIQRTQQEDSAVYLCASSPRGKYGYTFGSGTRLTVV.

This chain uses TRBV21-1 with TRBJ1-5; the table calls TRBD1, which could not be checked here. TRBV21-1 is assigned pseudogene status. CDR3 length equals 16 residues. DNA of the CDR3: TGTGCCAGCAGCAAAGCTGCAGGTTTTGGCAATCAGCCCCAGCATTTT. Its protein product is CASSKAAGFGNQPQHF.

CDR3: CATTGEYQPQHF. The CDR3 DNA sequence: TGTGCCACCACCGGGGAGTATCAGCCCCAGCATTTT. The rearrangement uses TRBV6-5 and TRBJ1-5; no definite D call. Germline values: CDR1 MNHEY, CDR2 SVGAGI. This CDR3 has 12 residues. The V and J ends lost 10 bases and 5 bases respectively, with 12 bases between them.

V usage is TRBV7-8 and J usage is TRBJ1-4; 11 bases are a match to TRBD1. Germline V gene lookup returns CDR1 SGHVS and CDR2 FQNEAQ. With 4 bases clipped from V and 7 bases from J, the junction kept 5 bases outside the gene matches. The CDR3 runs to 15 residues. The CDR3, as DNA: TGTGCCAGCAGCTCGCGGACAGGGGGCGGTGAAAAACTGTTTTTT. Translation gives CASSSRTGGGEKLFF.

About this clone itself: Other DNA variants within this sample encode the same CDR3. The genes are TRBV19 and TRBJ1-1; D unresolved. The V end lost 3 bases, the J end lost 5 bases, and 4 bases lay between the germline ends. This CDR3 region has 11 residues. Per the germline V gene, CDR1 is LNHDA and CDR2 is SQIVND (reference sequence). CDR3: CASSIVTEAFF. The CDR3 DNA sequence: TGTGCCAGTAGTATCGTTACTGAAGCTTTCTTT.

The chain is built from TRBV7-2 and TRBJ1-3, with a possible D match to TRBD1 (6 bases). The CDR3 covers 16 residues. V was trimmed by 1 base and J by 3 bases, leaving 13 bases between them. The germline CDR1 and CDR2 sequences are SGHTA and FQGNSA. CDR3 loop: CASSLGPGANGNTIYF. CDR3 nucleotides: TGTGCCAGCAGCTTAGGTCCAGGGGCCAATGGAAACACCATATATTTT. Supplemented by reference TRBV7-2 and TRBJ1-3, the full variable domain reads GAGVSQSPSNKVTEKGKDVELRCDPISGHTALYWYRQSLGQGLEFLIYFQGNSAPDKSGLPSDRFSAERTGGSVSTLTIQRTQQEDSAVYLCASSLGPGANGNTIYFGEGSWLTVV.

V gene TRBV15 combines with J gene TRBJ2-7; D unresolved. This CDR3 region has 14 residues. Between the trimmed V and J ends, which lost 5 bases and 0 bases, there was a span of 11 bases. CDR1 is LNHNV and CDR2 is YYDKDF in the germline V gene (reference sequence). CDR3 nucleotide sequence: TGTGCCACCAGCGGAAGTGCTAGCTCCTACGAGCAGTACTTC. This sequence encodes CATSGSASSYEQYF.

Remarks on this clone: At one end the junction does not follow the germline gene, possibly because of a read error. The CDR3 coding sequence is TGTGCCAGCAATTACGGGGTGGGGACAGGGCACAGTCAGCCCCAGCATTTT. Its translation is CASNYGVGTGHSQPQHF. The rearrangement uses TRBV6-2 or TRBV6-3 and TRBJ1-5; 9 positions agree with TRBD1. Germline-derived CDR1 and CDR2 are MNHEY and SVGEGT. This CDR3 contains 17 residues.

The V call is TRBV18, the J call TRBJ2-7; TRBD2 aligns across 9 bases. CDR3 length equals 17 residues. CDR1 is KGHSH, CDR2 LQKENI, per germline. The V segment lost 3 bases and the J segment 0 bases; nucleotides outside the gene matches: 9. In nucleotides, the CDR3 is TGTGCCAGCTCACCCCCATTTTTTAGCGGGAGCTCCTACGAGCAGTACTTC. It specifies CASSPPFFSGSSYEQYF.